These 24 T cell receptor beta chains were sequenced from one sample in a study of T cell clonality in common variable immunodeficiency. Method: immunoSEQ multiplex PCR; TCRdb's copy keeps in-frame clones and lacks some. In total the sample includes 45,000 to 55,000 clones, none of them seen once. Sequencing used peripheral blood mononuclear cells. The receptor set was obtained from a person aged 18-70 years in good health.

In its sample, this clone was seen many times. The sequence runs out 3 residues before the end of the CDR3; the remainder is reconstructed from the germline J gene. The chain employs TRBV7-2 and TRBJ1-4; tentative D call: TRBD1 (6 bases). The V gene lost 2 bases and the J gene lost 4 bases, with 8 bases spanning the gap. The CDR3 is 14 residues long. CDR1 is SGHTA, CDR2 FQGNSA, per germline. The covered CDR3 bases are TGTGCCAGCAGCTTAAACAGGGATAATGAAAAA. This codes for CASSLNRDNEK. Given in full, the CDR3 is CASSLNRDNEKLFF.

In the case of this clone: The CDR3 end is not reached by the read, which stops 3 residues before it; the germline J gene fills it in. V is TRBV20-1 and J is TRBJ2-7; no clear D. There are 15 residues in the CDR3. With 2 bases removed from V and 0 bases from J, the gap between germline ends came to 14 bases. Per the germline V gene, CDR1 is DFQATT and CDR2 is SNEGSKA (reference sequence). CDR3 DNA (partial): TGCAGTGCTAGAATTACGGGTCGGAACTCCTACGAG. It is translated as CSARITGRNSYE. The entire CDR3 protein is CSARITGRNSYEQYF.

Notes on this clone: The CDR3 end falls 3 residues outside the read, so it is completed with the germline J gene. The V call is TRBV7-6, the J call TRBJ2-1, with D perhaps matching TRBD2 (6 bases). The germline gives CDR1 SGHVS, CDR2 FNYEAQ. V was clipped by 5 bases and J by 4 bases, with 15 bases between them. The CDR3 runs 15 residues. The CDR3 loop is CASSLPGLPYNEQFF. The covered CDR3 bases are TGTGCCAGCAGCCTACCGGGACTTCCTTACAATGAG.

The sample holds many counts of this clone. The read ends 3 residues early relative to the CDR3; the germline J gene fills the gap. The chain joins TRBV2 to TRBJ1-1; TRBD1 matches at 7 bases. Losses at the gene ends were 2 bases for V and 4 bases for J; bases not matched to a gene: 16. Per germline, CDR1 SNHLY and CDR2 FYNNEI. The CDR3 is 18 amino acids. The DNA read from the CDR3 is TGTGCCAGCAGTGAACTAAAACTTTGGAACAGGGGTTTCACTGAA. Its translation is CASSELKLWNRGFTE. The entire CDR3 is CASSELKLWNRGFTEAFF.

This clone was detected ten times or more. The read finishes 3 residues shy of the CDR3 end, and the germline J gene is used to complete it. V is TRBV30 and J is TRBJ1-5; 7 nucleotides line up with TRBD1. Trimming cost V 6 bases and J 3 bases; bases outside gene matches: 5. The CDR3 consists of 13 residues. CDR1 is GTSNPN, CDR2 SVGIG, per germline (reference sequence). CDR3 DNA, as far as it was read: TGTGCCTGTAGCACAGGGGCCAATCAGCCC. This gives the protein CACSTGANQP. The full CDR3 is CACSTGANQPQHF.

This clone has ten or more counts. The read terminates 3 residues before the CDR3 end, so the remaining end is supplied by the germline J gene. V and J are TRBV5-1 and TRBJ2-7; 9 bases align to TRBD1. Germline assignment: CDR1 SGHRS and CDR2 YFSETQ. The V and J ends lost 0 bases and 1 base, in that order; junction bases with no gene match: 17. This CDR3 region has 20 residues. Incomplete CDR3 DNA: TGCGCCAGCAGCTTGGTCTGGACAGGGGCTTCGGCGGCGGTTTCCTACGAG. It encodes CASSLVWTGASAAVSYE. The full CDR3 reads CASSLVWTGASAAVSYEQYF.

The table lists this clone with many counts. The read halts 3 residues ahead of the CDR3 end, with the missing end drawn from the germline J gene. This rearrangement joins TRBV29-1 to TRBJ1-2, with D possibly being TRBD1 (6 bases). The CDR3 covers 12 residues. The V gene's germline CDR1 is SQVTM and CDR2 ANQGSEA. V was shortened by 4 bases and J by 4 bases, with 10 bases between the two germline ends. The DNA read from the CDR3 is TGCAGCGTTGGCGACAGGATCTATGGC. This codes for CSVGDRIYG. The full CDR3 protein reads CSVGDRIYGYTF.

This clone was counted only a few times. The part of the CDR3 DNA that was read is TGTGCCAGCAGCTTAGGGACAGTGATCTCTGGAAACACC. It translates to CASSLGTVISGNT. The entire CDR3 reads CASSLGTVISGNTIYF. The chain links TRBV7-8 to TRBJ1-3, with D possibly matching TRBD1 (6 bases). The read finishes 3 residues shy of the CDR3 end, and the germline J gene is used to complete it. Germline-derived CDR1 and CDR2 are SGHVS and FQNEAQ. V was cut by 1 base and J by 0 bases, with 10 bases left in between. This CDR3 contains 16 residues.

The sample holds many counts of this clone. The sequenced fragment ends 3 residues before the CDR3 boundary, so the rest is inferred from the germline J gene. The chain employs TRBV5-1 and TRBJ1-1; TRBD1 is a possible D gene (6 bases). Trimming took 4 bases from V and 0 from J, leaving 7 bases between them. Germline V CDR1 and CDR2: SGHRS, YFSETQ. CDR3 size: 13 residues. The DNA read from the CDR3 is TGCGCCAGCAGCACAGGGATGAACACTGAA. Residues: CASSTGMNTE. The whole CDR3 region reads CASSTGMNTEAFF.

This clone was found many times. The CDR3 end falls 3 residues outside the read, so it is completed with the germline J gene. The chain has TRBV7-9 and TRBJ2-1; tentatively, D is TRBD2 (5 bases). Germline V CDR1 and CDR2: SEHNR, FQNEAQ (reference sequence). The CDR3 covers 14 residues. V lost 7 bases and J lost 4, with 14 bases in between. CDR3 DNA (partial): TGTGCCAGCACGATTAGCGACCAATACAATGAG. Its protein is CASTISDQYNE. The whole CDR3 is CASTISDQYNEQFF.

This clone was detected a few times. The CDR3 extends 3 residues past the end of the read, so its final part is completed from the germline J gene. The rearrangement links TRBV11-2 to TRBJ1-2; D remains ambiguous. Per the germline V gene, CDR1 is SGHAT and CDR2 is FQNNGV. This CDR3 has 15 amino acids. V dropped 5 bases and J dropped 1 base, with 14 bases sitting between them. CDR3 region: CASSVSTAINYGYTF. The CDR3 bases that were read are TGTGCCAGCAGCGTTTCCACAGCAATTAACTATGGC. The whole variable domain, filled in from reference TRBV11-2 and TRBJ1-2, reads EAGVAQSPRYKIIEKRQSVAFWCNPISGHATLYWYQQILGQGPKLLIQFQNNGVVDDSQLPKDRFSAERLKGVDSTLKIQPAKLEDSAVYLCASSVSTAINYGYTFGSGTRLTVV.

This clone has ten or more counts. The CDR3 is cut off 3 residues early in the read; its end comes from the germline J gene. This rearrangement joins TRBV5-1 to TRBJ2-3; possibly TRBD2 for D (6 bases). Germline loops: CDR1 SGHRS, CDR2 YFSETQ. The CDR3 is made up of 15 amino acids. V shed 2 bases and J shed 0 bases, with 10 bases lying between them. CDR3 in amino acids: CASSFLATSTDTQYF. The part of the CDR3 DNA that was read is TGCGCCAGCAGCTTTCTAGCGACTAGCACAGATACG. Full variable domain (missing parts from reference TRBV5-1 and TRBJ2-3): KAGVTQTPRYLIKTRGQQVTLSCSPISGHRSVSWYQQTPGQGLQFLFEYFSETQRNKGNFPGRFSGRQFSNSRSEMNVSTLELGDSALYLCASSFLATSTDTQYFGPGTRLTVL.

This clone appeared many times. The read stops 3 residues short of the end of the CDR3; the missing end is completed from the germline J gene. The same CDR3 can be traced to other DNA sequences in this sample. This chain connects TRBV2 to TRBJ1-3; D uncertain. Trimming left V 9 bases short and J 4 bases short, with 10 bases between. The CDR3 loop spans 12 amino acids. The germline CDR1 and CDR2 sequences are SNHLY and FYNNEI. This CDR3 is CARKGSGNTIYF. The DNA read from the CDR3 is TGTGCCAGGAAGGGCTCCGGAAACACC.

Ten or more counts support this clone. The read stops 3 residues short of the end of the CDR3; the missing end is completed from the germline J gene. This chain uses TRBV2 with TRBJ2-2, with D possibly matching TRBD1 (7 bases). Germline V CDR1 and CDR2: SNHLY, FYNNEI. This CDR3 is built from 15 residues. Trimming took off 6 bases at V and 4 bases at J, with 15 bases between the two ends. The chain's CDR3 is CASSRQGLGTGELFF. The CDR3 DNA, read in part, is TGTGCCAGCAGCCGACAGGGACTGGGCACCGGGGAG.

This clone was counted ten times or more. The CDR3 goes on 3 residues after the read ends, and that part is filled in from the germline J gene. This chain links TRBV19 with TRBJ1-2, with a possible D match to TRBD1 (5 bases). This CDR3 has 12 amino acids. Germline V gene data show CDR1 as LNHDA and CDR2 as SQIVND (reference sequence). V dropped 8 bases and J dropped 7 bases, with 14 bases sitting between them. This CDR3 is CASQRGTSGYTF. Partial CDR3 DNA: TGTGCCAGTCAACGGGGGACGAGTGGC. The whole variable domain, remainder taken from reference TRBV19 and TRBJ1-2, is DGGITQSPKYLFRKEGQNVTLSCEQNLNHDAMYWYRQDPGQGLRLIYYSQIVNDFQKGDIAEGYSVSREKKESFPLTVTSAQKNPTAFYLCASQRGTSGYTFGSGTRLTVV.

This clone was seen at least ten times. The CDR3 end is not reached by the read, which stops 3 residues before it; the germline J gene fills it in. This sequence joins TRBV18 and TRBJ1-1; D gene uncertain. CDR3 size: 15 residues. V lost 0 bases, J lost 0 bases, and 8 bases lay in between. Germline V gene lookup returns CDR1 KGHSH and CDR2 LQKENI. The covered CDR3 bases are TGTGCCAGCTCACCACCGAGGCAGATGAACACTGAA. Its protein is CASSPPRQMNTE. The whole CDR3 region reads CASSPPRQMNTEAFF. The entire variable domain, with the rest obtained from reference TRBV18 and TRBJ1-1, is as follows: NAGVMQNPRHLVRRRGQEARLRCSPMKGHSHVYWYRQLPEEGLKFMVYLQKENIIDESGMPKERFSAEFPKEGPSILRIQQVVRGDSAAYFCASSPPRQMNTEAFFGQGTRLTVV.

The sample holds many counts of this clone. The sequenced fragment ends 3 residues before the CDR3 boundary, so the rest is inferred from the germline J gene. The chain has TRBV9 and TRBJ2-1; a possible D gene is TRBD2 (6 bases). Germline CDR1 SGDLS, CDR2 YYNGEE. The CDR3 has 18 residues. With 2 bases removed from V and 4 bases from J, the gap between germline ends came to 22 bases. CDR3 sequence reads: CASSVGARARAGYNEQFF. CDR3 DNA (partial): TGTGCCAGCAGCGTCGGAGCGCGGGCTAGAGCGGGTTACAATGAG.

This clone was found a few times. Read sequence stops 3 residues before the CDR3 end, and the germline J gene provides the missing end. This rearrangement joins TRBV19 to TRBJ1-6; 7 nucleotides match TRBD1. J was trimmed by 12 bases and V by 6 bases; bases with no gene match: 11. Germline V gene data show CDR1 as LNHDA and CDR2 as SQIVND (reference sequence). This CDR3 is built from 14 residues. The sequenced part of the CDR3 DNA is TGTGCCAGTAGCGCAACAGGGGTATTTGGACCC. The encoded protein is CASSATGVFGP. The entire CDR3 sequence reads CASSATGVFGPLHF.

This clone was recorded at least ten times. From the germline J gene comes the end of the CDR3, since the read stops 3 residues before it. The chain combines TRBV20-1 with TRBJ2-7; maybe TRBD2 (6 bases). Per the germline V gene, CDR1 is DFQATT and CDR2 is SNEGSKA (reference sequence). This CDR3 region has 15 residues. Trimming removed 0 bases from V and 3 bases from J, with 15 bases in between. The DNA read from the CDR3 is TGCAGTGCTAGAGATCATGCGGGATCATTCTACGAG. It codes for CSARDHAGSFYE. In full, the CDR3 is CSARDHAGSFYEQYF.

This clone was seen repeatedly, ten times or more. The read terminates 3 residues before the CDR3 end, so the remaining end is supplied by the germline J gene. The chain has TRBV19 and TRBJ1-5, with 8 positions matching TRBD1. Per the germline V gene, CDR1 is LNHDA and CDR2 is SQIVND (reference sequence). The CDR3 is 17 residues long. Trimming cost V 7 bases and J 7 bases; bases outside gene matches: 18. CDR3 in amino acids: CASTLSNQGAPRQPQHF. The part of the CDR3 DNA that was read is TGTGCCAGTACCCTATCCAACCAGGGGGCGCCCCGGCAGCCC.

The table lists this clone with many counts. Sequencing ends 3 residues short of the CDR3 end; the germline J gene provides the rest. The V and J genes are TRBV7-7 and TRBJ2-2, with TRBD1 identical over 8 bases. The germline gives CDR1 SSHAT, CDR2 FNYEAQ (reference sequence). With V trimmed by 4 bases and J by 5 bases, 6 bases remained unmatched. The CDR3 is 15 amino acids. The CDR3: CASSYRTGQTGELFF. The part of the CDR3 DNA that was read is TGTGCCAGCAGCTACAGGACAGGGCAAACCGGGGAG.

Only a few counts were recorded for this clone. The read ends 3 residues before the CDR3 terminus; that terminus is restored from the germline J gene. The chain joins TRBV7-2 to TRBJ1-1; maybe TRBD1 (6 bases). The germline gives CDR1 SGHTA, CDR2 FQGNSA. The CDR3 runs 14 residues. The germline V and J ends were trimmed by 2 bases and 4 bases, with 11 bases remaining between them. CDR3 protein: CASSLRGRTTEAFF. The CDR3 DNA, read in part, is TGTGCCAGCAGCTTAAGGGGGAGGACCACTGAA.

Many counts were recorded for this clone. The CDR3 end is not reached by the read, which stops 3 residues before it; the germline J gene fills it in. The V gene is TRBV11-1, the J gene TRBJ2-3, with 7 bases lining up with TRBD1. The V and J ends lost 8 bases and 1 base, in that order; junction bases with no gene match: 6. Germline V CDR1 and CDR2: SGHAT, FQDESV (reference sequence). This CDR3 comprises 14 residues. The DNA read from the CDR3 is TGTGCCAGCGGTCCAGGGACAGGCACAGATACG. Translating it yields CASGPGTGTDT. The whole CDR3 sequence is CASGPGTGTDTQYF.

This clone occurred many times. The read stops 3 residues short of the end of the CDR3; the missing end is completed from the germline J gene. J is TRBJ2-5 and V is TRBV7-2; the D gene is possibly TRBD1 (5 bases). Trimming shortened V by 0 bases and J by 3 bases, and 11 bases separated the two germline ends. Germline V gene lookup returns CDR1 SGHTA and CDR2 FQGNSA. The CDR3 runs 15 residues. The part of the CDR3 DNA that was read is TGTGCCAGCAGCTTAGCGGGGATACAGGAAGAGACC. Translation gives CASSLAGIQEET. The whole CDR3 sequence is CASSLAGIQEETQYF.